The clone carrying this TCR beta chain occurred many times. V gave up 6 bases and J gave up 0 bases; unmatched junction bases: 7. This CDR3 has 16 residues. TCR beta CDR3 regions were amplified from RNA transcripts. First-round RT-PCR of the TCR CDR3 relied on the HTBI primer set. TCRdb independently ran MiXCR on the multiplex PCR reads; one entry per CDR3 protein. This table has some 570,000 distinct CDR3 sequences, over 12% appearing once. The data were obtained in a study of T cells in Graves' hyperthyroidism and ophthalmopathy. The TCR sequence derives from a young woman with Graves' ophthalmopathy. The gene calls are TRBV12-3 or TRBV12-4 and TRBJ2-1, with 8 bases identical to TRBD2. The sample comprised blood. The CDR3 nucleotides are TGTGCCAGCAGCCCTGAGCGGGGGCGCTCCTACAATGAGCAGTTCTTC. Amino acid sequence: CASSPERGRSYNEQFF.